This TCR beta chain derives from a study of beta chain features in type 1 diabetes. The overall study: Sorted cells numbering some 110 million were examined across all samples.

The entirety of the isolated RNA underwent reverse transcription, so expressed TCRB transcripts were sequenced. Read counts averaged around 3.5 million for samples of naive, central memory and regulatory T cells. Sequencing used immunoSEQ multiplex PCR; TCRdb keeps in-frame clones, though not all of them. The sample gives around 500,000 clones, about 30% of which show up once; 0.05% to 0.065% is in the top ten. The sample holds a few counts of this clone. Its matching antigen is unknown. V shed 6 bases and J 2 bases; nucleotides not matched to a gene: 9. Germline loops: CDR1 MDHEN, CDR2 SYDVKM. This CDR3 spans 15 amino acids. Sorted CD4+ subsets: naive, central memory, regulatory, stem cell-like memory (CD45RO/CCR7/CD25/CD127/CD95/CD27 panel). Study-wide results and limits: At VDJ recombination sites, type 1 diabetes patients had fewer insertions and more deleted nucleotides.

Sequences were obtained from naive CD4+ T cells from blood. The sequence came from a man between 18 and 35 years old in good health. The chain employs TRBV28 and TRBJ2-7, with 8 bases fitting TRBD2. The CDR3 reads CASRTIAGGTYEQYF. For the CDR3, the DNA is TGTGCCAGCAGAACCATCGCGGGAGGTACCTACGAGCAGTACTTC.